This is a list of T cell receptor beta chains from one sample in a study of CXCR3-negative and CXCR3-positive naive CD8 T cells. After re-calling the 5' RACE reads, TCRdb lists one entry per CDR3 protein, DNA absent. This sample's table has fewer than 9,000 distinct CDR3 sequences. Sequencing input: naive CXCR3- CD8+ T cells from blood. The receptor source for this set is a human donor in good health. Some clones in this sample may be carry-over from other donors' samples. Each CDR3 is given with its conserved first and last residue. Clone size is stated in some rows and not others, as once, few, many or a class when expanded.

v_call,cdr3_length,j_call,clone_size,cdr3_aa
TRBV29-1,11,TRBJ2-7,medium-sized,CSVFSDYEQYF
TRBV27,13,TRBJ2-2,-,CASRPANTGELFF
TRBV6-5,14,TRBJ2-7,medium-sized,CASSYSDTAYEQYF
TRBV5-5,15,TRBJ2-3,-,CASSLGLAVTDTQYF
TRBV29-1,17,TRBJ2-7,-,CSVVGGQGQLVGYEQYF
TRBV12-3/TRBV12-4,15,TRBJ2-5,medium-sized,CASSFRQPVQETQYF
TRBV29-1,12,TRBJ1-3,-,CSVGQTGNTIYF
TRBV6-1,12,TRBJ1-1,-,CASFSGLPEAFF
TRBV2,16,TRBJ2-2,medium-sized,CASLGHGTSNTGELFF
TRBV29-1,14,TRBJ2-1,-,CSVLDGISYNEQFF
TRBV5-1,14,TRBJ2-1,medium-sized,CASSLAGRDNEQFF
TRBV7-8,14,TRBJ2-7,medium-sized,CASRLGGTTYEQYF
TRBV6-6,13,TRBJ1-1,-,CASSTSGFAEAFF
TRBV5-1,12,TRBJ1-1,medium-sized,CASSGGTDEAFF
TRBV7-2,16,TRBJ2-3,-,CASRNPGLAPTDTQYF
TRBV29-1,13,TRBJ2-3,-,CSVERGRGGTQYF
TRBV7-6,16,TRBJ2-1,-,CASSPLSSSSYNEQFF
TRBV21-1,15,TRBJ1-1,medium-sized,CASSKGRVAGTEAFF
TRBV18,13,TRBJ2-5,medium-sized,CASSLRDEETQYF
TRBV12-3/TRBV12-4,13,TRBJ1-1,-,CASSSGTGYEAFF
TRBV29-1,12,TRBJ1-1,-,CSAALRQGEAFF
TRBV29-1,17,TRBJ2-4,medium-sized,CSVEDGGTDLAKNIQYF
TRBV7-9,16,TRBJ2-1,medium-sized,CASSLVAGGPENEQFF
TRBV14,14,TRBJ2-2,medium-sized,CASSQRTGGGELFF
TRBV6-5,17,TRBJ2-1,medium-sized,CASSPIILAGEYNEQFF
TRBV7-6,13,TRBJ2-2,medium-sized,CASSLAAPGELFF
TRBV29-1,14,TRBJ2-3,medium-sized,CSVNTGDYTDTQYF
TRBV20-1,12,TRBJ2-1,medium-sized,CSASLALDEQFF
TRBV7-9,18,TRBJ2-7,medium-sized,CASSLGMVTGDFSYEQYF